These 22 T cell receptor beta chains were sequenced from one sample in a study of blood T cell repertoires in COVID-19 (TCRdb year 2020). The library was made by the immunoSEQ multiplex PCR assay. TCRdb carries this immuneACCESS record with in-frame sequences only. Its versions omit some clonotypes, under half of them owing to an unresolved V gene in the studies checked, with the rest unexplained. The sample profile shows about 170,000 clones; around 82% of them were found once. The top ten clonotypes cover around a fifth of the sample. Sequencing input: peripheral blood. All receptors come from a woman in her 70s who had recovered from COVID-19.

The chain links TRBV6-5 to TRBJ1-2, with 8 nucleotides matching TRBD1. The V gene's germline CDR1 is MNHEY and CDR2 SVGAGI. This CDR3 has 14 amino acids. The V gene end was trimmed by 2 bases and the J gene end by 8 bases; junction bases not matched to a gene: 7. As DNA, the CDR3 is TGTGCCAGCAGTTACGGGGGGGCAGGGGGCGGCTACACCTTC. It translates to CASSYGGAGGGYTF.

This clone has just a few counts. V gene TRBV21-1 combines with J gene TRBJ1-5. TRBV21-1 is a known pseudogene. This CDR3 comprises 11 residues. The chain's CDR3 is CASKRGLAQHF. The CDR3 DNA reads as TGTGCCAGCAAGCGGGGGTTGGCGCAGCATTTT.

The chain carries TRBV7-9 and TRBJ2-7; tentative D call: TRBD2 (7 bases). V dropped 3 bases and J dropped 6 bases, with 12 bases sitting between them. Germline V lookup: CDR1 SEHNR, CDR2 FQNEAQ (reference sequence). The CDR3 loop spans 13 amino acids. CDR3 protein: CASSLGGPGEQYF. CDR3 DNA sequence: TGTGCCAGCAGCTTGGGGGGGCCAGGCGAGCAGTACTTC.

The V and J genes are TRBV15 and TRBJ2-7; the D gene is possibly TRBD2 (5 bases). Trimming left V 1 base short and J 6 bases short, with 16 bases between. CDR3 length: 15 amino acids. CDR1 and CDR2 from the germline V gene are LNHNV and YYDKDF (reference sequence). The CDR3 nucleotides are TGTGCCACCAGCAGAGGAGGGTCTGAATCGGGCGAGCAGTACTTC. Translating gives CATSRGGSESGEQYF.

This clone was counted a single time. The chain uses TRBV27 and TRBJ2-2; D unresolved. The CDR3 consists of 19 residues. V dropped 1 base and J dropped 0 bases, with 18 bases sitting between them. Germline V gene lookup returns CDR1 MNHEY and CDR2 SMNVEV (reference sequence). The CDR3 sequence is CASSLFPPPTIPNTGELFF. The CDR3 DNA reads TGTGCCAGCAGTTTATTCCCCCCACCTACTATACCGAACACCGGGGAGCTGTTTTTT.

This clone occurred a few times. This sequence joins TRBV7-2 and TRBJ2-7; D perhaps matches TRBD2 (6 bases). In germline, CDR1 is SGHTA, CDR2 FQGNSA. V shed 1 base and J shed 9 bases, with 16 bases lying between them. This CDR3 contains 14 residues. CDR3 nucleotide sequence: TGTGCCAGCAGCTTAGGGGGGACTGACAGAGGGCAGTACTTC. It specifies CASSLGGTDRGQYF.

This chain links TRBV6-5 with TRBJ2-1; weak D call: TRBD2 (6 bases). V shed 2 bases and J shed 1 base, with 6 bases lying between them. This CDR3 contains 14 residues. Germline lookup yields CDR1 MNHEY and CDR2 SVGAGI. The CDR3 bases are TGTGCCAGCAGTTACGCGGGGTCCTACAATGAGCAGTTCTTC. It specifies CASSYAGSYNEQFF.

The CDR3: CASSWGGQGNQPQHF. The CDR3 DNA follows: TGCGCCAGCAGCTGGGGGGGACAGGGGAATCAGCCCCAGCATTTT. The chain combines TRBV5-1 with TRBJ1-5; 10 bases are a match to TRBD1. From germline, CDR1 is SGHRS and CDR2 YFSETQ. V shed 3 bases and J 4 bases; nucleotides not matched to a gene: 4. This CDR3 is 15 amino acids long.

CDR3 DNA sequence: TGTGCCAGCAGCCGCCGCCGATGGGGGGGAAACGGTGAGCAGTTCTTC. It yields the protein CASSRRRWGGNGEQFF. The rearrangement links TRBV11-1 to TRBJ2-1; 7 positions agree with TRBD2. The J segment lost 9 bases and the V segment lost 5 bases, leaving 16 bases of the junction unmatched. CDR3 size: 16 residues. In germline, CDR1 is SGHAT, CDR2 FQDESV (reference sequence).

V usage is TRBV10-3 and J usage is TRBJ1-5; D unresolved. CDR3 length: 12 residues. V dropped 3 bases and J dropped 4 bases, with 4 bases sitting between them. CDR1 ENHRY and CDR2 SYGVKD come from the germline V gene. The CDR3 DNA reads TGTGCCATCAGTGAATCGAATCAGCCCCAGCATTTT. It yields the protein CAISESNQPQHF.

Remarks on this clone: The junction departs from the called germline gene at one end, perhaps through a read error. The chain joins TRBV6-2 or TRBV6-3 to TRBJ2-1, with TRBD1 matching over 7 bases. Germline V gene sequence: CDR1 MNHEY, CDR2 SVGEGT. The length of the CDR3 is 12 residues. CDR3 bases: TGTGCCAGCAGCCCCCTGACAGGGAAGGTGGTCTTC. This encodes CASSPLTGKVVF.

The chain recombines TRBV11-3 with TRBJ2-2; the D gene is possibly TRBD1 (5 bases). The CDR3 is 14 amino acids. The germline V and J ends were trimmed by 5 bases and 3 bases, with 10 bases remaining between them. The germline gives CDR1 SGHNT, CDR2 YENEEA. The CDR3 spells CASSLRQYTGELFF. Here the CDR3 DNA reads TGTGCCAGCAGCCTCAGACAGTACACCGGGGAGCTGTTTTTT.

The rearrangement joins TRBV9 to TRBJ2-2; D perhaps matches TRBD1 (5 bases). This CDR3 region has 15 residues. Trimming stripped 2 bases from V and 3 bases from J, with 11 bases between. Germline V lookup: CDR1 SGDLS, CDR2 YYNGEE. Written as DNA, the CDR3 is TGTGCCAGCAGCGTCGGTCAGGGCGACACCGGGGAGCTGTTTTTT. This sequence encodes CASSVGQGDTGELFF.

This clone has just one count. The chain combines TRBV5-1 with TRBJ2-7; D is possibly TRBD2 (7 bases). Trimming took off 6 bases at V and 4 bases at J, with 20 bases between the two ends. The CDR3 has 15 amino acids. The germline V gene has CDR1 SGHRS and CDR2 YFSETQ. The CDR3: CASTPRGGGGYEQYF. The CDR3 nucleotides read TGCGCCAGCACCCCGAGAGGGGGGGGCGGGTACGAGCAGTACTTC. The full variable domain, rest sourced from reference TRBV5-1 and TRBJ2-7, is KAGVTQTPRYLIKTRGQQVTLSCSPISGHRSVSWYQQTPGQGLQFLFEYFSETQRNKGNFPGRFSGRQFSNSRSEMNVSTLELGDSALYLCASTPRGGGGYEQYFGPGTRLTVT.

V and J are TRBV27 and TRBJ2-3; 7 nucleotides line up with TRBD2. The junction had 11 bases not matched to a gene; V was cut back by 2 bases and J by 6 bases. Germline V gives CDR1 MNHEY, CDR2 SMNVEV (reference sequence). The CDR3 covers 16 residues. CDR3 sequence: CASSLSPSGSGDTQYF. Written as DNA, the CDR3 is TGTGCCAGCAGTTTAAGTCCTAGCGGTTCCGGCGATACGCAGTATTTT.

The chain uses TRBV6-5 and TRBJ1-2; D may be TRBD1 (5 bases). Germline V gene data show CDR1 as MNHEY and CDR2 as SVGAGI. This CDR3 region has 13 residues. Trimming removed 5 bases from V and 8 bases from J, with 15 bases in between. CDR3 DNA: TGTGCCAGCAGTCTTCCCGGGGGTCGCGGCTACACCTTC. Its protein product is CASSLPGGRGYTF.

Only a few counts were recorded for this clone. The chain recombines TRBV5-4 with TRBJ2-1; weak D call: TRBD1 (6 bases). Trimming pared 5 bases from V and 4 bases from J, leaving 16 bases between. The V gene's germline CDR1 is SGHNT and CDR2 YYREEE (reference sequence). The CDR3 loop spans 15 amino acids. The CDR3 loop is CASRPQGSRYNEQFF. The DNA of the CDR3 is TGTGCCAGCAGACCACAGGGAAGCAGGTACAATGAGCAGTTCTTC.

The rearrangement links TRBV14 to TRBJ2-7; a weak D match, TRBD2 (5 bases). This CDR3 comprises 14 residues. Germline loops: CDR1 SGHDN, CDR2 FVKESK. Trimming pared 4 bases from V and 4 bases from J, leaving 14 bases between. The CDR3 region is CASSPLPGIYEQYF. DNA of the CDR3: TGTGCCAGCAGCCCCCTCCCGGGGATTTACGAGCAGTACTTC.

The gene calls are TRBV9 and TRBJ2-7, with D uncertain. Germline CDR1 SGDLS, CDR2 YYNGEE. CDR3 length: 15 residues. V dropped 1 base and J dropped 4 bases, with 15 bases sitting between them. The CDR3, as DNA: TGTGCCAGCAGCGTATCCGATGGGCAGCTATACGAGCAGTACTTC. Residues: CASSVSDGQLYEQYF.

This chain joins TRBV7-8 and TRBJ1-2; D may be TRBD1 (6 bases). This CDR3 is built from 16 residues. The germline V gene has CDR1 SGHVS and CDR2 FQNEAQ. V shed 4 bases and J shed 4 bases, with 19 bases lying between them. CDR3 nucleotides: TGTGCCAGCAGCTACTTCTCAACAGGGTGGGGCTATGGCTACACCTTC. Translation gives CASSYFSTGWGYGYTF.

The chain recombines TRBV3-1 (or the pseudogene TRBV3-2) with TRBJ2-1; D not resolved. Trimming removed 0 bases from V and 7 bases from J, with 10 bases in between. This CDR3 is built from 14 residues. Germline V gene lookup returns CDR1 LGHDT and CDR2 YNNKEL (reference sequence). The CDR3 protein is CASSQDPTTNEQFF. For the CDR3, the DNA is TGTGCCAGCAGCCAAGATCCCACGACTAATGAGCAGTTCTTC.

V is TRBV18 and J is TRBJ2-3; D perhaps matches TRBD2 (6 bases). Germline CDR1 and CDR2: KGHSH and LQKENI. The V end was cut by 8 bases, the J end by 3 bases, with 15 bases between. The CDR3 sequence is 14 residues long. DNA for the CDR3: TGTGCCAGCCGCCGGGTTAGCGGAACAGATACGCAGTATTTT. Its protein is CASRRVSGTDTQYF.